This T cell receptor beta chain was retrieved from a study of CD8 T cells in ankylosing spondylitis. The CDR3 is 13 residues long. V lost 6 bases, J lost 7 bases, and 10 bases lay in between. The table lists this clonotype with many counts. TCRdb passed the 5' RACE reads through MiXCR, listing each CDR3 protein once. This table holds around 210,000 distinct CDR3 sequences, 7% to 10% found once. The gene calls are TRBV12-3 or TRBV12-4 and TRBJ1-6; D possibly corresponds to TRBD1 (5 bases). Sequencing was carried out using blood, either unsorted or a sorted T cell fraction (not recorded which). The TCR was taken from a female donor with ankylosing spondylitis or in good health (not recorded which). The chain's CDR3 is CASSRRENSPLHF. The DNA of the CDR3 is TGTGCCAGCAGCCGCAGGGAGAATTCACCCCTCCACTTT.